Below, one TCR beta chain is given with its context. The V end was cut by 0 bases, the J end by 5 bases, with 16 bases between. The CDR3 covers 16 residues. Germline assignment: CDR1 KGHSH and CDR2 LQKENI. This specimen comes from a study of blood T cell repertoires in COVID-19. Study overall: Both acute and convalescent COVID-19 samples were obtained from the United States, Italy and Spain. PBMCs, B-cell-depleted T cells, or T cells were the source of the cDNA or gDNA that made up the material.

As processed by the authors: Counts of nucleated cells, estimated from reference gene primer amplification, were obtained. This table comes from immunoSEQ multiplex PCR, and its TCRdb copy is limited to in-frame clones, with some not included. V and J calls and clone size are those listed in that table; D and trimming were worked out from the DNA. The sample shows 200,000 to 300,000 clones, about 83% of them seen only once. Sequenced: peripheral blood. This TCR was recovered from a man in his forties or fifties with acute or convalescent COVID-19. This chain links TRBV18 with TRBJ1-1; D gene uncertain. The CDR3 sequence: CASSPPNSGEATEAFF. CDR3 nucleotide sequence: TGTGCCAGCTCACCACCGAATTCGGGAGAGGCAACTGAAGCTTTCTTT.